This T cell receptor (beta chain) was observed in a study of cytomegalovirus exposure and HLA in healthy donors. Study-wide background: About 80 million unique TCRs, all from HLA-typed donors, were included in an early release of the data.

General study findings and limits: Sequencing likely caused a cluster of highly shared sequence variants. According to the study, about 180 TCR beta chains were cytomegalovirus-associated. Later examination showed HLA-associated TCR beta chains had greater clonal expansion than equally common others.

Unmatched junction bases numbered 13, after V lost 4 bases and J lost 8 bases. This CDR3 has 15 residues. Germline V lookup: CDR1 SEHNR, CDR2 FQNEAQ (reference sequence). Notes on this clone: Its antigen is as yet unknown.

60 Vbeta and 13 Jbeta primers were used in PCR. Clones were sequenced by immunoSEQ multiplex PCR, and TCRdb holds only the in-frame ones, with some missing. The table records 93,000 or so clones, approximately 73% of them present only once. Sequenced sample: PBMCs. This chain joins TRBV7-9 and TRBJ1-2; 7 bases are shared with TRBD1. The source of this sequence is a woman aged 18-35 years in good health and CMV-seropositive. The DNA of the CDR3 is TGTGCCAGCAGCTCAGCACAGGGGCGGGGTGGAGGCTACACCTTC. Its translation: CASSSAQGRGGGYTF.